Detailed here is one T cell receptor beta chain. As yet, its antigen is unknown. Looked up from germline, CDR1 is SGHAT and CDR2 is FQNNGV. The CDR3 totals 15 residues. The V end was cut by 0 bases, the J end by 2 bases, with 10 bases between. These data belong to a study of long-term antiretroviral therapy in people with HIV. Samples were assayed with immunoSEQ v3.0 at survey level. This table comes from immunoSEQ multiplex PCR, and its TCRdb copy is limited to in-frame clones, with some not included. This sample has 25,000 to 35,000 clones, with 60% to 85% found just once. Study-wide results and caveats: Documentation of ART adherence, viral resistance or therapy changes was absent. Someone took the blood between the mid-2000s and the late 2010s, maybe while older ART regimens were in use.

V and J are TRBV11-2 and TRBJ1-2; no clear D gene. This sample comprised unsorted PBMCs, obtained 3.1 years after starting antiretroviral therapy. The TCR comes from a woman aged 50 to 60 with HIV. The CDR3, as DNA: TGTGCCAGCAGCTTAGATCCCGGACGGAACTATGGCTACACCTTC. Its translation is CASSLDPGRNYGYTF.